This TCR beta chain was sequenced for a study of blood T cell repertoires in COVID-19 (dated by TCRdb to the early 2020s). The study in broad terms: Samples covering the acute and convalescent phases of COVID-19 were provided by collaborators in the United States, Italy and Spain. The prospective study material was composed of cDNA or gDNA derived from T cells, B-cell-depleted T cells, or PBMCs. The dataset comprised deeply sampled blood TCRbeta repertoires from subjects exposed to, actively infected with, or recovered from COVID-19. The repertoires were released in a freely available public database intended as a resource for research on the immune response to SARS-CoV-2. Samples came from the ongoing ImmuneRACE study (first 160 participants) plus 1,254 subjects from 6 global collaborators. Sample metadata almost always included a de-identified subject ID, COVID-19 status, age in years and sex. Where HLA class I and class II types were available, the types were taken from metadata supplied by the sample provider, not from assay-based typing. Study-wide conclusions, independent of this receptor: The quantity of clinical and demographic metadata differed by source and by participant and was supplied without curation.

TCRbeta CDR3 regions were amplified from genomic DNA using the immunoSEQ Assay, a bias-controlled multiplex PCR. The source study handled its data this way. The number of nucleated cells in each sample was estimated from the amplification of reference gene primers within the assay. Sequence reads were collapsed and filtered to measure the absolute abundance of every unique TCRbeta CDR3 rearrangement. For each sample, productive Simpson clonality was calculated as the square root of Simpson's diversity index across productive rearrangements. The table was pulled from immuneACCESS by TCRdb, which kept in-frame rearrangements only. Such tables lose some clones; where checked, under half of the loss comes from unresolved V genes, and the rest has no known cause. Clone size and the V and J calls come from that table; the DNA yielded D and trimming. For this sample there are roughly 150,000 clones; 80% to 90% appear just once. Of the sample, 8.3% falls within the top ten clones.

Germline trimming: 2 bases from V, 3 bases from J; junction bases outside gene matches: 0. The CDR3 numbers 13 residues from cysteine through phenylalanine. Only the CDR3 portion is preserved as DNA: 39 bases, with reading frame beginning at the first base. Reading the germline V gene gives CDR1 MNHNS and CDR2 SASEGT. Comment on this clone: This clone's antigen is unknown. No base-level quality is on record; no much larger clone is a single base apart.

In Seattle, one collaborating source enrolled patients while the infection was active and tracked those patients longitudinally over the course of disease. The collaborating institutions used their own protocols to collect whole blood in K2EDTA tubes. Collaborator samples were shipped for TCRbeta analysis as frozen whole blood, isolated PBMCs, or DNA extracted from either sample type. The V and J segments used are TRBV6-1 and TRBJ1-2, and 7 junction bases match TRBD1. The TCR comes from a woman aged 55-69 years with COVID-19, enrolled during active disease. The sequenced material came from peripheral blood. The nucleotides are TGTGCCAGCAGTGAAACAGGGGACTATGGCTACACCTTC. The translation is CASSETGDYGYTF.